These T cell receptor beta chains were read from a single sample in a study of OX40 agonist ivuxolimab in advanced cancers. Data came from immunoSEQ multiplex PCR; TCRdb stores just in-frame clones and leaves some out. This table has more than 80,000 clones, around nine tenths appearing once. Material: CD4+ or CD8+ T cells sorted from blood, obtained in a trial of the OX40 agonist ivuxolimab. These receptors were taken from an adult with an advanced solid tumor such as melanoma, head and neck, liver or kidney cancer. Each CDR3 is given with its conserved first and last residue. Each record gives: J gene, clone size, V gene, D gene, CDR3 DNA, CDR3 protein. D genes are given only for firm matches. For some rows the clone size is stated as once, few or many, or as a class when expanded; others skip it.

j_call: TRBJ2-3; clone_size: few; v_call: TRBV2; d_call: .; cdr3_nt: TGTGCCAGCAGTGAAGGAAGGGGCGGGGGCACAGATACGCAGTATTTT; cdr3_aa: CASSEGRGGGTDTQYF
j_call: TRBJ2-2; clone_size: .; v_call: TRBV11-2; d_call: .; cdr3_nt: TGTGCCAGCAGCCTAACAGGGATCTTTGACACCGGGGAGCTGTTTTTT; cdr3_aa: CASSLTGIFDTGELFF
j_call: TRBJ1-1; clone_size: .; v_call: TRBV11-2; d_call: TRBD1; cdr3_nt: TGTGCCAGCAGCCACGGACAGGGAGGCACTGAAGCTTTCTTT; cdr3_aa: CASSHGQGGTEAFF
j_call: TRBJ1-4; clone_size: .; v_call: TRBV7-9; d_call: .; cdr3_nt: TGTGCCAGCAGCCCGAATGGTGAAAAACTGTTTTTT; cdr3_aa: CASSPNGEKLFF
j_call: TRBJ2-3; clone_size: .; v_call: TRBV19; d_call: .; cdr3_nt: TGTGCCAGTAGTCGAGGTAGCGTCGGCACAGATACGCAGTATTTT; cdr3_aa: CASSRGSVGTDTQYF
j_call: TRBJ2-1; clone_size: .; v_call: TRBV10-3; d_call: TRBD1; cdr3_nt: TGTGCCATCACCGACAGGGGAACGGCCAATGAGCAGTTCTTC; cdr3_aa: CAITDRGTANEQFF
j_call: TRBJ2-2; clone_size: .; v_call: TRBV4-3; d_call: .; cdr3_nt: TGCGCCAGCAGCCAAGATCGGGCTAGCAGATCCACCGGGGAGCTGTTTTTT; cdr3_aa: CASSQDRASRSTGELFF
j_call: TRBJ1-1; clone_size: .; v_call: TRBV4-2; d_call: .; cdr3_nt: TGTGCCAGCAGCCCCGGAGGACAAAACACTGAAGCTTTCTTT; cdr3_aa: CASSPGGQNTEAFF
j_call: TRBJ2-7; clone_size: .; v_call: TRBV6-1; d_call: TRBD2; cdr3_nt: TGTGCCAGCAGTACTAGCGGGACAAGCTCCTACGGGCAGTACTTC; cdr3_aa: CASSTSGTSSYGQYF
j_call: TRBJ1-6; clone_size: .; v_call: TRBV27; d_call: .; cdr3_nt: TGTGCCAGCAGTTTATTACCGAGCTCCTATAATTCACCCCTCCACTTT; cdr3_aa: CASSLLPSSYNSPLHF
j_call: TRBJ1-3; clone_size: .; v_call: TRBV5-1; d_call: .; cdr3_nt: TGCGCCAGCAGCTTGGGAGCAGGGGCCTTTGGAAACACCATATATTTT; cdr3_aa: CASSLGAGAFGNTIYF